Many counts were recorded for the clone carrying this T cell receptor beta chain. This record comes from a study of Graves' ophthalmopathy and Graves' hyperthyroidism. RNA transcripts provided the template for amplifying TCR beta CDR3 regions. First-round RT-PCR employed HTBI primers, with a second-round multiplex PCR after it. In TCRdb, the multiplex PCR reads were re-called with MiXCR into one record per CDR3 protein. The sample has just over 600,000 distinct CDR3 sequences; 22% are singletons. This clonotype was obtained from a woman between 18 and 29 years old with stable Graves' hyperthyroidism. Some clones in this sample may be carry-over from other donors' samples. Material for sequencing was peripheral blood.

Here the CDR3 reads CATGGTGGGEQYF. The CDR3 DNA reads TGTGCCACCGGAGGGACAGGGGGCGGCGAGCAGTACTTC. The chain has TRBV6-5 and TRBJ2-7; 12 nucleotides line up with TRBD1. V lost 10 bases and J lost 6; bases outside the gene matches: 7. The CDR3 has 13 amino acids. Germline V gene lookup returns CDR1 MNHEY and CDR2 SVGAGI.